This entry lists 26 T cell receptor beta chains sequenced from one sample in a study of shared clonotypes between healthy human individuals. Measured with immunoSEQ multiplex PCR; TCRdb has only the in-frame clones, and not every one. Of nearly 750,000 clones in the sample, roughly 72% are singletons; the top ten hold around 1.7%. Sequencing was carried out using memory CD4+ T cells sorted from blood. Described subset: CD45RA-negative fraction. Source of these receptors: a woman aged 25 to 39 in good health.

The CDR3 reads CASSRGPEKLFF. CDR3 nucleotides: TGTGCCAGCAGCCGGGGGCCTGAAAAACTGTTTTTT. The chain carries TRBV28 and TRBJ1-4, with D perhaps TRBD1 (6 bases). The CDR3 has 12 residues. In germline, CDR1 is MDHEN, CDR2 SYDVKM. The V gene lost 6 bases and the J gene lost 7 bases, with 9 bases spanning the gap.

The CDR3 DNA reads TGCGCCAGCAGCCATCTGGGCACAAGCTCCTACAATGAGCAGTTCTTC. Its protein product is CASSHLGTSSYNEQFF. This chain uses TRBV4-1 with TRBJ2-1; no firm D call. This CDR3 has 16 residues. The V gene's germline CDR1 is MGHRA and CDR2 YSYEKL. The ends were cut back, 3 bases at V and 0 bases at J, with 12 bases in the middle.

The chain has TRBV5-4 and TRBJ2-5; weak D call: TRBD2 (7 bases). Germline V CDR1 and CDR2: SGHNT, YYREEE (reference sequence). The V end lost 3 bases, the J end lost 5 bases, and 29 bases lay between the germline ends. The CDR3 covers 19 residues. CDR3 loop: CASSSAGGGLNGMYETQYF. For the CDR3, the DNA is TGTGCCAGCAGCTCTGCTGGAGGGGGACTAAACGGGATGTACGAGACCCAGTACTTC.

The rearrangement uses TRBV7-9 and TRBJ1-1; D may be TRBD1 (6 bases). The germline gives CDR1 SEHNR, CDR2 FQNEAQ (reference sequence). The CDR3 is made up of 15 amino acids. V shed 1 base and J shed 3 bases, with 12 bases lying between them. The DNA of the CDR3 is TGTGCCAGCAGCTTAGTACAGGGACGGCACACTGAAGCTTTCTTT. As protein: CASSLVQGRHTEAFF.

CDR3 amino acids: CASSMEREGTDTQYF. In DNA form, the CDR3 reads TGTGCCAGTAGTATGGAGCGGGAAGGGACAGATACGCAGTATTTT. This chain uses TRBV19 with TRBJ2-3; 7 positions agree with TRBD2. V trimming: 3 bases; J trimming: 3 bases; junction bases outside the gene matches: 6. The CDR3 sequence is 15 residues long. Germline CDR1 reads LNHDA; CDR2 reads SQIVND (reference sequence).

The J gene is TRBJ2-2, the V gene TRBV18; 9 bases are shared with TRBD2. V gave up 4 bases and J gave up 4 bases; unmatched junction bases: 1. Germline CDR1 is KGHSH and CDR2 is LQKENI. The CDR3 contains 14 residues. CDR3 nucleotide sequence: TGTGCCAGCTCACTGGGACTAGCCACCGGGGAGCTGTTTTTT. Its protein is CASSLGLATGELFF.

The CDR3: CASTGPPSNTEAFF. The CDR3 DNA reads TGTGCCAGCACTGGTCCCCCGTCCAACACTGAAGCTTTCTTT. This chain joins TRBV28 and TRBJ1-1; D uncertain. Trimming pared 7 bases from V and 2 bases from J, leaving 14 bases between. Germline loops: CDR1 MDHEN, CDR2 SYDVKM. The length of the CDR3 is 14 residues.

V is TRBV5-1 and J is TRBJ2-3; 9 nucleotides match TRBD2. Germline CDR1 and CDR2: SGHRS and YFSETQ. This CDR3 contains 15 residues. V trimming: 1 base; J trimming: 4 bases; junction bases outside the gene matches: 4. CDR3 nucleotides: TGCGCCAGCAGCTTGACGACTAGCGGTTCAGATACGCAGTATTTT. This encodes CASSLTTSGSDTQYF. Full variable domain (remainder filled in from reference TRBV5-1 and TRBJ2-3): KAGVTQTPRYLIKTRGQQVTLSCSPISGHRSVSWYQQTPGQGLQFLFEYFSETQRNKGNFPGRFSGRQFSNSRSEMNVSTLELGDSALYLCASSLTTSGSDTQYFGPGTRLTVL.

This rearrangement joins TRBV7-2 to TRBJ2-1; D could derive from TRBD1 or TRBD2 (6 bases each). V dropped 5 bases and J dropped 5 bases, with 22 bases sitting between them. Germline CDR1 and CDR2: SGHTA and FQGNSA. The CDR3 extends over 17 amino acids. The CDR3 protein is CASSPRGGLANDNEQFF. CDR3 nucleotides: TGTGCCAGCAGCCCGCGAGGGGGGCTAGCGAACGACAATGAGCAGTTCTTC.

The chain combines TRBV5-4 with TRBJ2-1; D may be TRBD2 (6 bases). This CDR3 comprises 16 residues. The V end lost 2 bases, the J end lost 2 bases, and 14 bases lay between the germline ends. Germline V gene sequence: CDR1 SGHNT, CDR2 YYREEE (reference sequence). The CDR3: CASSFGGKTTYNEQFF. CDR3 DNA sequence: TGTGCCAGCAGCTTTGGAGGGAAAACCACCTACAATGAGCAGTTCTTC.

Here the CDR3 DNA reads TGTGCCAGTAGTATCCGGAAGGGGTCGAACTATGGCTACACCTTC. This encodes CASSIRKGSNYGYTF. The J gene is TRBJ1-2, the V gene TRBV19; D might be TRBD1 (5 bases). V dropped 3 bases and J dropped 2 bases, with 13 bases sitting between them. Germline V CDR1 and CDR2: LNHDA, SQIVND (reference sequence). The CDR3 is 15 residues long.

This clone has a single count. V gene TRBV28 combines with J gene TRBJ2-7, with TRBD2 as a possible D gene (6 bases). The germline gives CDR1 MDHEN, CDR2 SYDVKM. The CDR3 sequence is 14 residues long. V was trimmed by 5 bases and J by 3 bases, leaving 14 bases between them. DNA of the CDR3: TGTGCCAGCAGTATAACGGGGGAACTCTACGAGCAGTACTTC. Amino acid sequence: CASSITGELYEQYF.

This clone was seen a single time. The gene calls are TRBV19 and TRBJ1-5; TRBD1 might be the D (5 bases). The germline V and J ends were trimmed by 10 bases and 2 bases, with 18 bases remaining between them. CDR1 LNHDA and CDR2 SQIVND come from the germline V gene (reference sequence). The CDR3 contains 15 residues. The CDR3 DNA is TGTGCCACCGTAGGGAGGGGAAGGGGCAATCAGCCCCAGCATTTT. It yields the protein CATVGRGRGNQPQHF.

V is TRBV5-4 and J is TRBJ2-3; D may be TRBD1 (5 bases). Germline CDR1 SGHNT, CDR2 YYREEE (reference sequence). CDR3 length equals 15 residues. Between the trimmed V and J ends, which lost 4 bases and 6 bases, there was a span of 18 bases. This CDR3 reads CASSQGWGVGDTQYF. DNA of the CDR3: TGTGCCAGCAGCCAGGGATGGGGCGTCGGGGATACGCAGTATTTT.

V is TRBV5-1 and J is TRBJ1-4; weak D call: TRBD1 (6 bases). V was cut by 4 bases and J by 7 bases, with 17 bases left in between. The CDR3 has 15 residues. Per the germline V gene, CDR1 is SGHRS and CDR2 is YFSETQ. Written as DNA, the CDR3 is TGCGCCAGCAGCCAGCATCAGGGGCAGGGTGAAAAACTGTTTTTT. Translated, it gives CASSQHQGQGEKLFF.

The chain combines TRBV19 with TRBJ1-1; no clear D gene. This CDR3 is built from 13 residues. V was cut by 5 bases and J by 1 base, with 8 bases left in between. Germline CDR1 and CDR2: LNHDA and SQIVND (reference sequence). The CDR3 DNA reads TGTGCCAGTAGTTACTCAGAGAACACTGAAGCTTTCTTT. The encoded protein is CASSYSENTEAFF.

The rearrangement links TRBV6-6 to TRBJ2-7; D ambiguous. The CDR3 is 8 amino acids. V was clipped by 10 bases and J by 9 bases, with 7 bases between them. Germline CDR1 is MNHNY and CDR2 is SVGAGI (reference sequence). The CDR3 coding sequence is TGTGCCACTCTGGTGCAGTACTTC. This encodes CATLVQYF.

V gene TRBV2 combines with J gene TRBJ2-7, with a possible D match to TRBD2 (6 bases). Germline V gives CDR1 SNHLY, CDR2 FYNNEI. The CDR3 totals 14 residues. V lost 7 bases and J 2 bases, leaving 15 bases between the germline ends. The CDR3 protein is CASNGGTEPYEQYF. DNA for the CDR3: TGTGCCAGCAATGGCGGGACTGAACCCTACGAGCAGTACTTC.

CDR3: CASSPQTDNTEAFF. The DNA for the CDR3 is TGTGCCAGCTCACCGCAGACAGACAACACTGAAGCTTTCTTT. This rearrangement joins TRBV18 to TRBJ1-1, with D perhaps matching TRBD1 (5 bases). This CDR3 is 14 amino acids long. V was trimmed by 3 bases and J by 2 bases, leaving 10 bases between them. Germline CDR1 reads KGHSH; CDR2 reads LQKENI. Full variable domain (outside the CDR3, taken from reference TRBV18 and TRBJ1-1): NAGVMQNPRHLVRRRGQEARLRCSPMKGHSHVYWYRQLPEEGLKFMVYLQKENIIDESGMPKERFSAEFPKEGPSILRIQQVVRGDSAAYFCASSPQTDNTEAFFGQGTRLTVV.

The chain is built from TRBV5-1 and TRBJ2-4; D is perhaps TRBD1 or TRBD2 (5 bases each). Between the trimmed V and J ends, which lost 2 bases and 7 bases, there was a span of 19 bases. This CDR3 region has 16 residues. Germline V gene data show CDR1 as SGHRS and CDR2 as YFSETQ. The CDR3 loop reads CASSFQRRQGGNIQYF. The DNA for the CDR3 is TGCGCCAGCAGCTTCCAACGTCGGCAGGGCGGGAACATTCAGTACTTC.

This chain connects TRBV7-3 to TRBJ1-3; D gene unclear. Germline V gene data show CDR1 as SGHTA and CDR2 as FQGTGA. The CDR3 loop spans 15 amino acids. V dropped 0 bases and J dropped 2 bases, with 8 bases sitting between them. CDR3 amino acids: CASSLTGPPGNTIYF. The CDR3 DNA follows: TGTGCCAGCAGCTTAACGGGCCCCCCTGGAAACACCATATATTTT.

The rearrangement uses TRBV25-1 and TRBJ2-1, with D possibly called TRBD1 or TRBD2 (5 bases each). Germline V gene sequence: CDR1 MGHDK, CDR2 SYGVNS. The CDR3 runs to 13 residues. The V end was cut by 8 bases, the J end by 7 bases, with 15 bases between. The CDR3 loop is CASEAGTHNEQFF. CDR3 in DNA: TGTGCCAGCGAAGCCGGGACCCATAATGAGCAGTTCTTC.

As concerns this clone: The same CDR3 can be traced to other DNA sequences in this sample. CDR3 sequence reads: CASSSGQGNYEQYF. The CDR3 DNA is TGTGCCAGCAGTTCCGGACAGGGGAACTACGAGCAGTACTTC. This chain connects TRBV27 to TRBJ2-7; TRBD1 matches 9 bases. Germline V gene data show CDR1 as MNHEY and CDR2 as SMNVEV (reference sequence). The V gene end was trimmed by 4 bases and the J gene end by 3 bases; junction bases not matched to a gene: 4. The CDR3 has 14 amino acids.

A few counts support this clone. The genes are TRBV2 and TRBJ2-7; no definite D call. Germline loops: CDR1 SNHLY, CDR2 FYNNEI. The ends were cut back, 6 bases at V and 6 bases at J, with 15 bases in the middle. This CDR3 region has 13 residues. The CDR3 is CASRAPTALEQYF. CDR3 nucleotide sequence: TGTGCCAGCAGAGCCCCGACCGCCCTCGAGCAGTACTTC.

The genes are TRBV2 and TRBJ2-7; TRBD2 agrees at 11 bases. CDR3 size: 15 residues. Trimming cost V 8 bases and J 3 bases; bases outside gene matches: 9. CDR1 and CDR2 (germline): SNHLY, FYNNEI. The CDR3 DNA reads as TGTGCCAGCGATATAGCGGGAGGGGGGGACTACGAGCAGTACTTC. This gives the protein CASDIAGGGDYEQYF.

The chain is built from TRBV5-1 and TRBJ1-5, with unresolved D. Germline V gives CDR1 SGHRS, CDR2 YFSETQ. Trimming took off 2 bases at V and 5 bases at J, with 8 bases between the two ends. The CDR3 is 13 residues long. CDR3 loop: CASSLNEDQPQHF. The CDR3 DNA sequence: TGCGCCAGCAGCTTAAATGAGGATCAGCCCCAGCATTTT.